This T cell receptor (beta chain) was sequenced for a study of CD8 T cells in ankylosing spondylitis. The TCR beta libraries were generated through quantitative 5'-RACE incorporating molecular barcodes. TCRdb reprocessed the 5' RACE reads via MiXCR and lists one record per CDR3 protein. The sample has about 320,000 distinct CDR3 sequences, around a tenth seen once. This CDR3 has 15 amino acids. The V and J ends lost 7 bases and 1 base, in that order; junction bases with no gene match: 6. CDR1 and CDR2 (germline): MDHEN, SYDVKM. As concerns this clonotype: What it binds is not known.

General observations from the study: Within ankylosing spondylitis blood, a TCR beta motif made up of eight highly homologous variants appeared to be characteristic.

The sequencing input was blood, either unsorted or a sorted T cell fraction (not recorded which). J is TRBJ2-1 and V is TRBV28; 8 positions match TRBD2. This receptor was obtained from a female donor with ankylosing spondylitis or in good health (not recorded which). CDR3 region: CASTSPSGSYNEQFF. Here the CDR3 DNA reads TGTGCCAGCACCTCGCCTAGCGGGTCCTACAATGAGCAGTTCTTC.